What follows are 14 T cell receptor beta chains derived from one specimen sequenced in a study of blood T cells in healthy people across ages. Sample-barcoded 5' priming and a J-beta primer mix drove a second PCR of roughly 6 to 12 cycles. A single record per CDR3 protein comes from TCRdb applying MiXCR to the 5' RACE reads. This table has about 800,000 distinct CDR3 sequences, 58% appearing once. Specimen: blood. These TCRs come from a young man in good health.

V usage is TRBV13 and J usage is TRBJ2-3; the match to TRBD2 covers 12 bases. The CDR3 has 16 residues. Germline assignment: CDR1 PRHDT and CDR2 FYEKMQ (reference sequence). The V and J ends lost 5 bases and 9 bases, in that order; junction bases with no gene match: 12. The CDR3 nucleotides read TGTGCCAGCAGCCCCCCTAGCGGGGGGGGCTTCGACACGCAGTATTTT. It encodes CASSPPSGGGFDTQYF.

This clonotype came up a few times. The V gene is TRBV6-6, the J gene TRBJ2-5; 10 bases line up with TRBD2. The CDR3 runs 15 residues. CDR1 and CDR2 from the germline V gene are MNHNY and SVGAGI (reference sequence). Losses at the gene ends were 5 bases for V and 3 bases for J; bases not matched to a gene: 6. The CDR3 spells CASSPQLAGKETQYF. In DNA form, the CDR3 reads TGTGCCAGCAGTCCGCAACTAGCGGGAAAAGAGACCCAGTACTTC.

To note about this clonotype: One end of the junction fails to match germline, which may point to a read error. The chain carries TRBV4-2 and TRBJ1-2; D is unresolved. The CDR3 is made up of 13 amino acids. CDR1 LGHNA and CDR2 YNFKEQ come from the germline V gene. CDR3: CAGSQARAMGYTF. The DNA for the CDR3 is TGTGCCGGCAGCCAAGCTCGGGCCATGGGCTACACCTTC.

This chain joins TRBV13 and TRBJ2-7; no clear D gene. Per germline, CDR1 PRHDT and CDR2 FYEKMQ (reference sequence). This CDR3 has 12 amino acids. V was clipped by 2 bases and J by 5 bases, with 7 bases between them. CDR3 DNA sequence: TGTGCCAGCAGCTTACGCCTAGACGAGCAGTACTTC. Amino acid sequence: CASSLRLDEQYF.

The V and J genes are TRBV5-1 and TRBJ2-3, with 8 bases identical to TRBD1. Germline-derived CDR1 and CDR2 are SGHRS and YFSETQ. The CDR3 sequence is 17 residues long. V was pared by 3 bases and J by 1 base, with 10 bases of the junction left unmatched. The chain's CDR3 is CASSYRYTTGGTDTQYF. The CDR3 DNA sequence: TGCGCCAGCAGCTACCGATATACGACAGGGGGCACAGATACGCAGTATTTT. Looking up the rest from reference TRBV5-1 and TRBJ2-3 gives the full variable domain: KAGVTQTPRYLIKTRGQQVTLSCSPISGHRSVSWYQQTPGQGLQFLFEYFSETQRNKGNFPGRFSGRQFSNSRSEMNVSTLELGDSALYLCASSYRYTTGGTDTQYFGPGTRLTVL.

This clonotype was counted a few times. This chain links TRBV4-2 with TRBJ1-6; D gene unclear. Trimming removed 0 bases at V and 7 bases at J, with 7 bases between. The germline gives CDR1 LGHNA, CDR2 YNFKEQ. The CDR3 is made up of 14 amino acids. This chain's CDR3 is CASSQDRRNSPLHF. The CDR3 DNA reads TGTGCCAGCAGCCAAGATCGGAGGAATTCACCCCTCCACTTT.

The chain is built from TRBV20-1 and TRBJ2-3; no clear D gene. CDR3 size: 13 residues. V was pared by 5 bases and J by 1 base, with 10 bases between. Germline V gives CDR1 DFQATT, CDR2 SNEGSKA (reference sequence). CDR3 in amino acids: CSAPALRTDTQYF. In DNA form, the CDR3 reads TGCAGTGCTCCAGCGCTGCGCACAGATACGCAGTATTTT.

Only a few counts were recorded for this clonotype. The V call is TRBV27, the J call TRBJ2-5; weak D call: TRBD1 (5 bases). V dropped 10 bases and J dropped 5 bases, with 14 bases sitting between them. The CDR3 is 12 amino acids. Germline CDR1 MNHEY, CDR2 SMNVEV (reference sequence). The CDR3 nucleotides read TGTGCCACCCGGCCAGGGCGGGAGACCCAGTACTTC. This sequence encodes CATRPGRETQYF.

This clonotype turned up a few times. The chain carries TRBV12-3 or TRBV12-4 and TRBJ1-2; 8 positions match TRBD1. The CDR3 covers 14 residues. Losses at the gene ends were 4 bases for V and 4 bases for J; bases not matched to a gene: 5. In DNA form, the CDR3 reads TGTGCCAGCAGTTCAGGACAGGGTATCTATGGCTACACCTTC. This encodes CASSSGQGIYGYTF.

Worth noting for this clonotype: A read error may account for a junction end that differs from germline. The chain uses TRBV18 and TRBJ2-3; D gene uncertain. The CDR3 covers 13 residues. The germline V gene has CDR1 KGHSH and CDR2 LQKENI. The CDR3 sequence is CAGSETNADTQYF. For the CDR3, the DNA is TGTGCCGGCTCAGAGACAAACGCAGATACGCAGTATTTT.

The chain uses TRBV12-3 or TRBV12-4 and TRBJ2-1; 10 nucleotides align to TRBD2. V was pared by 3 bases and J by 12 bases, with 8 bases of the junction left unmatched. The CDR3 has 14 amino acids. The CDR3 DNA follows: TGTGCCAGCAGTTTCGGCCTAGCGGGAGCGGTGCAGTTCTTC. Translating it yields CASSFGLAGAVQFF.

This chain joins TRBV7-2 and TRBJ2-3, with 9 nucleotides matching TRBD2. The ends lost 3 bases at V and 2 bases at J; junction bases unmatched: 3. This CDR3 region has 15 residues. The germline gives CDR1 SGHTA, CDR2 FQGNSA. The CDR3: CASSLIAGDTDTQYF. The DNA of the CDR3 is TGTGCCAGCAGCTTGATAGCGGGAGACACAGATACGCAGTATTTT.

The chain uses TRBV4-3 and TRBJ2-1; no definite D call. The CDR3 is made up of 16 amino acids. V was pared by 0 bases and J by 6 bases, with 15 bases between. Germline CDR1 and CDR2: LGHNA and YSLEER. This CDR3 is CASSQEGPDASNEQFF. The CDR3 DNA reads as TGCGCCAGCAGCCAAGAAGGACCGGACGCCTCCAATGAGCAGTTCTTC.

This sequence joins TRBV4-3 and TRBJ1-2, with 7 positions matching TRBD1. The V gene end was trimmed by 2 bases and the J gene end by 6 bases; junction bases not matched to a gene: 15. Germline CDR1 reads LGHNA; CDR2 reads YSLEER. The CDR3 runs to 17 residues. CDR3 region: CASSQSGRGGAGNGYTF. CDR3 DNA: TGCGCCAGCAGCCAATCGGGTCGAGGGGGCGCCGGTAATGGCTACACCTTC.